This entry lists 8 T cell receptor beta chains sequenced from one sample in a study of blood T cell repertoires in COVID-19. TCRdb's table, derived via immunoSEQ multiplex PCR, lists solely in-frame clones and lacks some. Of approximately 37,000 clones in the sample, 70% to 90% were seen once. The sample was peripheral blood. The receptors derive from a man aged 35-49 years with active COVID-19.

The genes are TRBV11-1 and TRBJ1-5; D not resolved. CDR1 is SGHAT and CDR2 is FQDESV in the germline V gene (reference sequence). The length of the CDR3 is 15 residues. Trimming left V 2 bases short and J 3 bases short, with 11 bases between. The CDR3 DNA is TGTGCCAGCAGCTTATTGGCCAGACACAATCAGCCCCAGCATTTT. This encodes CASSLLARHNQPQHF.

V gene TRBV7-8 combines with J gene TRBJ1-4, with D hard to call. V dropped 4 bases and J dropped 3 bases, with 15 bases sitting between them. CDR1 and CDR2 from the germline V gene are SGHVS and FQNEAQ. CDR3 size: 16 residues. DNA of the CDR3: TGTGCCAGCAGCTCCCCTTTGGGAGCGTCTAATGAAAAACTGTTTTTT. This codes for CASSSPLGASNEKLFF.

The chain employs TRBV27 and TRBJ2-7; a weak D match, TRBD1 (6 bases). Germline values: CDR1 MNHEY, CDR2 SMNVEV (reference sequence). The CDR3 length is 14 residues. With 2 bases removed from V and 9 bases from J, the gap between germline ends came to 17 bases. The CDR3 DNA follows: TGTGCCAGCAGTTTAAATCTGCAAGGGGGAAGGCAGTACTTC. It codes for CASSLNLQGGRQYF.

This sequence joins TRBV7-2 and TRBJ1-2; D possibly corresponds to TRBD1 (6 bases). The CDR3 sequence is 14 residues long. The V end lost 7 bases, the J end lost 0 bases, and 12 bases lay between the germline ends. Per germline, CDR1 SGHTA and CDR2 FQGNSA. The DNA of the CDR3 is TGTGCCAGCACCGACTCAGGGGCTAACTATGGCTACACCTTC. The encoded protein is CASTDSGANYGYTF.

The chain recombines TRBV2 with TRBJ1-2; D possibly corresponds to TRBD1 (5 bases). The germline V gene encodes CDR1 SNHLY and CDR2 FYNNEI. This CDR3 has 12 residues. V was shortened by 3 bases and J by 5 bases, with 7 bases between the two germline ends. CDR3 loop: CASSDRGYGYTF. The CDR3 coding sequence is TGTGCCAGCAGTGATAGGGGATATGGCTACACCTTC.

The J gene is TRBJ2-3, the V gene TRBV4-1; 7 bases agree with TRBD2. The CDR3 consists of 16 residues. V was clipped by 0 bases and J by 2 bases; unmatched bases: 5. The germline V gene encodes CDR1 MGHRA and CDR2 YSYEKL. The CDR3 DNA reads TGCGCCAGCAGCCAAGAACCTAGCGGCTTCACAGATACGCAGTATTTT. Its translation: CASSQEPSGFTDTQYF.

DNA of the CDR3: TGTGCCAGCACCCCGGGACAGGGCTTAGATGAGCAGTTCTTC. Its translation: CASTPGQGLDEQFF. The chain couples TRBV28 to TRBJ2-1; 9 bases map to TRBD1. Germline assignment: CDR1 MDHEN and CDR2 SYDVKM. The trim removed 7 bases at V and 8 bases at J, leaving 9 bases unmatched. There are 14 residues in the CDR3.

The chain recombines TRBV9 with TRBJ2-1; TRBD2 might be the D (5 bases). V lost 0 bases and J 4 bases, leaving 11 bases between the germline ends. The germline gives CDR1 SGDLS, CDR2 YYNGEE. This CDR3 is built from 15 residues. As DNA, the CDR3 is TGTGCCAGCAGCGTAGACGTAGGAGGATACAATGAGCAGTTCTTC. As protein: CASSVDVGGYNEQFF.